This T cell receptor beta chain appears in the sequencing data of a study of blood T cells in healthy people across ages. This clonotype has more than one count but fewer than ten. No antigen is known for it. Study-level points and caveats: TCR beta diversity correlated strongly with naive T cell percentage. Diversity was higher, and naive CD4+ cells more numerous, in long-lived donors than in aged donors.

Together with a sample-barcoded 5' primer, a J-beta primer mix was included in a second PCR lasting about 7 to 11 cycles. TCRdb re-analysed the 5' RACE reads in MiXCR, keeping a single row per CDR3 protein. The sample carries some 1.8 million distinct CDR3 sequences, roughly 43% recorded once. Sequences were obtained from blood. The TCR comes from a human donor in good health.

The CDR3 reads CATSARGNNEQFF. The CDR3 DNA is TGTGCCACCAGCGCAAGGGGTAACAATGAGCAGTTCTTC. The chain links TRBV24-1 to TRBJ2-1; possible D gene TRBD1, 5 bases. Per the germline V gene, CDR1 is KGHDR and CDR2 is SFDVKD. This CDR3 comprises 13 residues. V was shortened by 7 bases and J by 5 bases, with 11 bases between the two germline ends.